This TCR beta chain derives from a study of human thymus T cells (dated by TCRdb to about 2020). With respect to the entire study: The study described the TCR alpha and beta repertoires in about eight infant thymus samples and four matching peripheral blood samples. The infant donors were roughly 7 to 244 days old, and the cohort included several males and a couple of females. On the study overall, not on this receptor specifically: V and J gene segment usage appeared biased in both thymic and peripheral blood repertoires. On average, roughly 800,000 unique TCRB clonotypes were obtained from thymus samples, compared with approximately 82,000 from blood samples.

The table lists this clone with a count of one. Its binding antigen is unknown. No quality values exist for individual bases; no much larger clone is one base distant. TCRB and TCRAD loci were amplified from a standardized quantity of quality-controlled genomic DNA using the immunoSEQ multiplex PCR assay. Amplicons spanned the V(D)J region at a length sufficient to cover the CDR3 and identify V and J genes. Amplicon sequencing was performed on an Illumina platform through the commercial immunoSEQ service. In the paper's pipeline: Corrections for primer bias and sequencing errors followed previously described methods, while TCRAD and TCRB definitions were based on the IMGT database. The repertoires were analysed using immunoSEQ Analyzer 3.0 and VDJTools for basic statistics, V/J segment usage, diversity estimates, rarefaction and pairwise overlap. Diversity was estimated with Chao1, ChaoE, Efron-Thisted, Shannon and inverse Simpson indices, and also on datasets down-sampled to the smallest sample. Repertoire overlap was assessed by strict matching of CDR3 nucleotide sequence, V gene and J gene, and clustering was done by Jaccard-based multidimensional scaling. TCRdb limited this immuneACCESS table to in-frame rearrangements with V and J called. A share of clones is missing; checked studies link under half to unresolved V genes, and the rest is unexplained. V and J calls plus clone size are reproduced from that table; the DNA served to infer D and trimming. A total of 55,000 to 70,000 clones appear in this sample, nearly 95% of them only once. Jointly, the top ten make up over 5% of the sample.

From the cysteine through the phenylalanine, the CDR3 covers 16 amino acids. Only the CDR3 portion is preserved as DNA: 48 bases, with reading frame beginning at the first base. Trimming costs V 4 bases and J 6 bases, and their ends lie 22 bases apart. For CDR1 and CDR2, the germline V gene lists SGHRS and YFSETQ. The donors were immunologically healthy infants in Finland who had open corrective cardiac surgery for congenital heart defects. During surgery, a small about 0.5-1 mL aliquot of peripheral blood was collected from four of the eight donors. Genomic DNA from blood samples was extracted from all available leukocytes rather than from a fixed cell number. ACK lysis buffer was used to remove erythrocytes from the blood, and the remaining leukocytes were kept as pellets at -70 degrees C. Genomic DNA was extracted from frozen cell pellets with a QIAsymphony instrument.

Recombination connected TRBV5-1 to TRBJ1-1; TRBD1 is possibly the D segment (6 matching bases). Sequencing input: blood. The receptor was isolated from a boy in the first two years of life with a congenital heart defect but otherwise immunologically healthy. The CDR3 protein sequence reads: CASSIPTGPIPAEAFF. The DNA sequence is as follows: TGCGCCAGCAGCATCCCAACAGGGCCGATACCGGCTGAAGCTTTCTTT.